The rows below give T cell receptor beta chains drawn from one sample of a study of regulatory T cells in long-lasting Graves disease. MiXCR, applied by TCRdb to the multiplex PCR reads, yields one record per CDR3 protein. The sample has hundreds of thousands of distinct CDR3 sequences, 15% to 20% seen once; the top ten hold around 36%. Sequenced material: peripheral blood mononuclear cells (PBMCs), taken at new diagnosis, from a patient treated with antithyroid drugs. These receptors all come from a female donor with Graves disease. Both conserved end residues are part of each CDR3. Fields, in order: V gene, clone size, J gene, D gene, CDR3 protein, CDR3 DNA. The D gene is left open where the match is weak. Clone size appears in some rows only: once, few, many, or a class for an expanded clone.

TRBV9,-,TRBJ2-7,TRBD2,CASSVVCVASGRFSYEQYF,TGTGCCAGCAGCGTAGTCTGCGTGGCTAGCGGGAGGTTCTCCTACGAGCAGTACTTC
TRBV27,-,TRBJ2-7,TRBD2,CASSLSGSGSSYEQYF,TGTGCCAGCAGTTTATCGGGTAGCGGGAGTAGCTACGAGCAGTACTTC
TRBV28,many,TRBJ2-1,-,CASSLWGSGHINEQFF,TGTGCCAGCAGTTTATGGGGGAGCGGCCACATCAATGAGCAGTTCTTC
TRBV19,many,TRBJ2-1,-,CASSINPSYNEQFF,TGTGCCAGTAGTATTAACCCCTCCTACAATGAGCAGTTCTTC
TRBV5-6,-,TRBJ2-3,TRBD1,CASSLWGQSGTDTQYF,TGTGCCAGCAGCTTGTGGGGACAGTCGGGCACAGATACGCAGTATTTT
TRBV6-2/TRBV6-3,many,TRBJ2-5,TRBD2,CASSRLAGALQETQYF,TGTGCCAGCAGTAGACTAGCGGGAGCCCTCCAAGAGACCCAGTACTTC
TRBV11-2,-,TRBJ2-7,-,CASSLDLNRVEQYF,TGTGCCAGCAGCCTCGACCTGAACAGGGTCGAGCAGTACTTC
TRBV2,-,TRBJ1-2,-,CASSLFPASNYGYTF,TGTGCCAGCAGCCTGTTCCCAGCCTCGAACTATGGCTACACCTTC
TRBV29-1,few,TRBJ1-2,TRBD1,CSAGTGGGYTF,TGCAGCGCCGGGACAGGGGGCGGCTACACCTTC
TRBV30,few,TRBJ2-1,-,CAWSLPTDNEQFF,TGTGCCTGGAGTCTACCGACAGACAATGAGCAGTTCTTC
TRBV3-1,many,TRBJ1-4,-,CASSQKRGTSEKLFF,TGTGCCAGCAGCCAAAAGAGGGGGACTTCGGAAAAACTGTTTTTT
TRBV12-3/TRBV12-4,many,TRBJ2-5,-,CASSPASGRETQYF,TGTGCCAGCAGTCCCGCCTCGGGGAGGGAGACCCAGTACTTC
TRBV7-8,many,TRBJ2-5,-,CASSLVREQETQYF,TGTGCCAGCAGTCTTGTAAGGGAGCAAGAGACCCAGTACTTC
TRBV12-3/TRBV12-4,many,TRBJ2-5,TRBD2,CASSVNEAGEHAIGETQYF,TGTGCCAGCAGCGTAAATGAAGCGGGAGAACACGCCATTGGAGAGACCCAGTACTTC
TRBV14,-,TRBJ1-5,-,CASSRQGFGQPQHF,TGTGCCAGCAGCCGCCAGGGTTTCGGCCAGCCCCAGCATTTT
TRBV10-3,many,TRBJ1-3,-,CAIRGEAGNTIYF,TGTGCCATCAGGGGTGAGGCTGGAAACACCATATATTTT